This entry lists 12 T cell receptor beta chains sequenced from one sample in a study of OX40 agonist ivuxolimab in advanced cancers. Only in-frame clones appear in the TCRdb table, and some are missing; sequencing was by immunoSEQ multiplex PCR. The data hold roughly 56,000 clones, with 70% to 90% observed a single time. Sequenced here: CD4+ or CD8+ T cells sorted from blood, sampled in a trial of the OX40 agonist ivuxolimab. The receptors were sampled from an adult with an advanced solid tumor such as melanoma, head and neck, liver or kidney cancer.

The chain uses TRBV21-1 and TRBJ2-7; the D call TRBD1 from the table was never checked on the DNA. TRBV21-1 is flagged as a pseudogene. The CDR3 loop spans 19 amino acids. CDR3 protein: CASSKDEDTGAELSYEQYF. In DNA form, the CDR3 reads TGTGCCAGCAGCAAAGACGAAGATACAGGGGCCGAACTGAGCTACGAGCAGTACTTC.

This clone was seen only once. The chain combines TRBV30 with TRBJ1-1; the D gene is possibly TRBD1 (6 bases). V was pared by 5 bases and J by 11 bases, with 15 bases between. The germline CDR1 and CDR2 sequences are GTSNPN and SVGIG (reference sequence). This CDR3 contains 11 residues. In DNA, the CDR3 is TGTGCCTGGGGTACACAGGGTAGGGCTTTCTTT. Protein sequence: CAWGTQGRAFF.

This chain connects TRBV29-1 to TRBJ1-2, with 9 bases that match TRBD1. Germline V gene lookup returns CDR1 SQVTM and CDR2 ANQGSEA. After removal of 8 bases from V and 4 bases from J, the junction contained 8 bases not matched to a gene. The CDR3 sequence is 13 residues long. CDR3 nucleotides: TGCAGCCCTCCCCCGGGACAGGGCTATGGCTACACCTTC. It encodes CSPPPGQGYGYTF.

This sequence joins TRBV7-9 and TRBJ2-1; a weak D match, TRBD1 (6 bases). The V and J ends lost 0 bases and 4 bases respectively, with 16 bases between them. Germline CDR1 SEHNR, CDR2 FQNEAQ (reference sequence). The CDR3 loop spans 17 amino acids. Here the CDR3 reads CASSLAPGRGGYNEQFF. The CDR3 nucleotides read TGTGCCAGCAGCTTAGCTCCAGGACGAGGGGGTTACAATGAGCAGTTCTTC.

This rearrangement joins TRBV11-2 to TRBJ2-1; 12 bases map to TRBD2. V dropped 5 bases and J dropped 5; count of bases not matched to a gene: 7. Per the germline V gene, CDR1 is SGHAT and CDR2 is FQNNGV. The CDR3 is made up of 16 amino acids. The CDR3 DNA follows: TGTGCCAGCAGCACCCGACTAGCGGGAGCCCACAATGAGCAGTTCTTC. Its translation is CASSTRLAGAHNEQFF.

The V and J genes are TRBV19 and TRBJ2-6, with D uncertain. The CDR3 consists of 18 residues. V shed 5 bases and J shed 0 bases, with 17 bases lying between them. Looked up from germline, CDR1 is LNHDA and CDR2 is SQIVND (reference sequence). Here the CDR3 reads CASSPQSLRTSGANVLTF. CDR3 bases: TGTGCCAGTAGTCCACAATCCTTGCGTACCTCTGGGGCCAACGTCCTGACTTTC.

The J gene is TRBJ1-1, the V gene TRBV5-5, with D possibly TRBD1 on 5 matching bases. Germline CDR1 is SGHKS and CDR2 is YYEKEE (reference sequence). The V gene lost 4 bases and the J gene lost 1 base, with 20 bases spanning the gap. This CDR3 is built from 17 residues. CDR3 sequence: CASSISLTGTANTEAFF. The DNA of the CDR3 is TGTGCCAGCAGCATTTCCTTAACCGGGACGGCGAACACTGAAGCTTTCTTT.

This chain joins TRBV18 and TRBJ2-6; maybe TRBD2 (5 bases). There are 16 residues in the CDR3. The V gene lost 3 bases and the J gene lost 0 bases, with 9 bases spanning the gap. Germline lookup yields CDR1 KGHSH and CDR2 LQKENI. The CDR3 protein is CASSPNGGSGANVLTF. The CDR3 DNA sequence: TGTGCCAGCTCACCTAATGGAGGCTCTGGGGCCAACGTCCTGACTTTC.

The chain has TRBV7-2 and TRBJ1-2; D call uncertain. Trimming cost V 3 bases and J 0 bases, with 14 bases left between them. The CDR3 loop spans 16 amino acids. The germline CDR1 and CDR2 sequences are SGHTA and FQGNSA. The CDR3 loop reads CASSFLVGPTNYGYTF. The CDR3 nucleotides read TGTGCCAGCAGCTTTTTAGTAGGCCCCACTAACTATGGCTACACCTTC.

CDR3 sequence (DNA): TGTGCCAGCAGCCCCTGGGACAGGCCCTCAGATGGCTACACCTTC. Amino acids: CASSPWDRPSDGYTF. The V gene is TRBV7-2, the J gene TRBJ1-2; the match to TRBD1 covers 8 bases. Germline CDR1 reads SGHTA; CDR2 reads FQGNSA. V lost 5 bases and J lost 6; bases outside the gene matches: 11. The CDR3 loop spans 15 amino acids.

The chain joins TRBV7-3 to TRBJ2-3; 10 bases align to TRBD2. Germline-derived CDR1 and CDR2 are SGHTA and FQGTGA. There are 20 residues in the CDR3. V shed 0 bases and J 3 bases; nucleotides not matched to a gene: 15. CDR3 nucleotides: TGTGCCAGCAGCTTAACGATTGAAAGGGCTAGCGGGAGTCCGACAGATACGCAGTATTTT. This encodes CASSLTIERASGSPTDTQYF.

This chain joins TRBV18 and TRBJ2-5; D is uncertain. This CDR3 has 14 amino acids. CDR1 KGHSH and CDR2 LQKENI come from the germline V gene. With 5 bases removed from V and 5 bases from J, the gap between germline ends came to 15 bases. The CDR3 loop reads CASSDRVSTETQYF. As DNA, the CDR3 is TGTGCCAGCTCAGATCGGGTTTCCACGGAGACCCAGTACTTC.